This T cell receptor beta chain emerged from a study of T cells in localized non-small cell lung cancer. Points from the study as a whole: Appearances in adjacent lung were noted for a median approximately 50 of the top 100 tumor clones.

Details on this clone: What it binds is unknown.

After removal of 8 bases from V and 1 base from J, the junction contained 7 bases not matched to a gene. This CDR3 comprises 15 residues. The germline V gene encodes CDR1 LNHNV and CDR2 YYDKDF (reference sequence). Some clones are missing from TCRdb's copy, which holds only in-frame ones; the method was immunoSEQ multiplex PCR. This sample has around 2,400 clones, with around 45% found just once. V is TRBV15 and J is TRBJ2-7; 11 positions agree with TRBD2. The receptor's source is a woman aged 40-69 years with stage II squamous cell lung carcinoma. The sample was lung tumor tissue, taken before any cancer treatment. CDR3 region: CATGLIAGGSYEQYF. The CDR3 coding sequence is TGTGCCACCGGACTTATAGCGGGAGGGTCCTACGAGCAGTACTTC.